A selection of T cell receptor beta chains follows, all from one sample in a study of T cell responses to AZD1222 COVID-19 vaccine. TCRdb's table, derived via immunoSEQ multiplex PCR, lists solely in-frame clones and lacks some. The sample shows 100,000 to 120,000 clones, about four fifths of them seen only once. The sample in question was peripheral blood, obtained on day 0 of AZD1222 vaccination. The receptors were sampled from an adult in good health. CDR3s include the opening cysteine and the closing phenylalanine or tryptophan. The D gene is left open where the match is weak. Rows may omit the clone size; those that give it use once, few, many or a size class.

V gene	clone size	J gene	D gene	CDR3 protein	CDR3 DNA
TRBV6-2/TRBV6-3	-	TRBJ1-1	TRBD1	CASSYRPTGANTEAFF	TGTGCCAGCAGTTACCGACCGACAGGGGCGAACACTGAAGCTTTCTTT
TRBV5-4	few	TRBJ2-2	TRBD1	CASSTETGPGELFF	TGTGCCAGCAGCACCGAGACAGGGCCCGGGGAGCTGTTTTTT
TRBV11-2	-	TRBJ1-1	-	CASSLQEMGRLRNTEAFF	TGTGCCAGCAGCTTACAGGAGATGGGACGGCTGAGGAACACTGAAGCTTTCTTT
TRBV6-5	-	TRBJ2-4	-	CASSPSQLAKNIQYF	TGTGCCAGCAGCCCCAGCCAACTAGCCAAAAACATTCAGTACTTC
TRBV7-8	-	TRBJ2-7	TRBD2	CASSLASGTSGYEQYF	TGTGCCAGCAGCTTAGCCTCGGGGACTAGCGGATACGAGCAGTACTTC
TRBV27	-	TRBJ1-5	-	CASSFGGAAQPQHF	TGTGCCAGCAGTTTCGGGGGGGCGGCTCAGCCCCAGCATTTT
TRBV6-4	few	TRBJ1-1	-	CASKFTGQNTEAFF	TGTGCCAGCAAGTTTACAGGGCAAAACACTGAAGCTTTCTTT
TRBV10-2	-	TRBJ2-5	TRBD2	CASSSLAGASWETQYF	TGCGCCAGCAGTTCCTTAGCGGGAGCTTCGTGGGAGACCCAGTACTTC
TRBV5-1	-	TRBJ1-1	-	CASSFGDSNTEAFF	TGCGCCAGCAGCTTTGGGGACTCAAACACTGAAGCTTTCTTT
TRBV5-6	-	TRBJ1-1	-	CASSLAGHTEAFF	TGTGCCAGCAGCTTGGCCGGACACACTGAAGCTTTCTTT
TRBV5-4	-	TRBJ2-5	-	CASSFSVAGDQETQYF	TGTGCCAGCAGCTTCTCGGTGGCAGGCGACCAAGAGACCCAGTACTTC
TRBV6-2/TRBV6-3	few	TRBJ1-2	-	CASSYFGEGGYTF	TGTGCCAGCAGTTACTTCGGCGAAGGGGGCTACACCTTC
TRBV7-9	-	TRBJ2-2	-	CASSLERLGELFF	TGTGCCAGCAGCTTAGAAAGACTTGGGGAGCTGTTTTTT
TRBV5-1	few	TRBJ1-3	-	CASSPEGGEGNTIYF	TGCGCCAGCAGCCCGGAAGGGGGTGAGGGAAACACCATATATTTT
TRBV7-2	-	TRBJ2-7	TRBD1	CASSLAWTGTYEQYF	TGTGCCAGCAGCTTAGCATGGACAGGGACCTACGAGCAGTACTTC
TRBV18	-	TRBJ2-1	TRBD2	CASSPPGTSGSRLQFF	TGTGCCAGCTCACCGCCCGGGACTAGCGGGTCGCGATTACAGTTCTTC
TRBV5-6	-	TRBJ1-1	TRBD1	CASSLAPGGAMNTEAFF	TGTGCCAGCAGCTTGGCTCCAGGGGGCGCGATGAACACTGAAGCTTTCTTT
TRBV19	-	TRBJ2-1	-	CHIVYEQFF	TGTCACATCGTGTATGAGCAGTTCTTC
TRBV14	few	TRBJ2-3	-	CASSQAGWTQYF	TGTGCCAGCAGCCAAGCGGGGTGGACGCAGTATTTT
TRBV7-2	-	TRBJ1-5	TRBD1	CASSTGGRGGNQPQHF	TGTGCCAGCAGCACAGGGGGCCGGGGTGGCAATCAGCCCCAGCATTTT
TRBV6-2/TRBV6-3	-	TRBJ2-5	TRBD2	CASSYLAVQETQYF	TGTGCCAGCAGTTACCTAGCGGTGCAAGAGACCCAGTACTTC
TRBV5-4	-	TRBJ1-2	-	CASSLDTTNYGYTF	TGTGCCAGCAGCTTGGACACCACTAACTATGGCTACACCTTC
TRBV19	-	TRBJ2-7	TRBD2	CASSITGGGASYEQYF	TGTGCCAGTAGTATTACGGGGGGAGGTGCTTCCTACGAGCAGTACTTC
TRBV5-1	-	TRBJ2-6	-	CASSLVAASNTGANVLTF	TGCGCCAGCAGCTTGGTCGCGGCTTCCAACACTGGGGCCAACGTCCTGACTTTC
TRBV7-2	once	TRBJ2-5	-	CASSLGWGRETQYF	TGTGCCAGCAGCTTAGGGTGGGGGAGGGAGACCCAGTACTTC
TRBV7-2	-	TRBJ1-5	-	CASSPPGAQPQHF	TGTGCCAGCAGTCCCCCAGGGGCTCAGCCCCAGCATTTT
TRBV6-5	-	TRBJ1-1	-	CASSYGGPEAFF	TGTGCCAGCAGTTACGGGGGCCCTGAAGCTTTCTTT
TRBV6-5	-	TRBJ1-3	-	CASSQDSYSGNTIYF	TGTGCCAGCAGCCAGGACAGCTACTCTGGAAACACCATATATTTT
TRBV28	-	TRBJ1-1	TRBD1	CASSPGTGVDTEAFF	TGTGCCAGCAGTCCCGGGACAGGGGTGGACACTGAAGCTTTCTTT
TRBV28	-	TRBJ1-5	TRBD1	CASGKPGGGQPQHF	TGTGCCAGCGGGAAACCAGGGGGCGGCCAGCCCCAGCATTTT
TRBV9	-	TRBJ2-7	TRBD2	CASSAIAGGSREQYF	TGTGCCAGCAGCGCAATAGCGGGGGGGTCGAGGGAGCAGTACTTC
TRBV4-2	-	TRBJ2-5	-	CASSQWDGGRGETQYF	TGTGCCAGCAGCCAATGGGACGGGGGCAGGGGAGAGACCCAGTACTTC
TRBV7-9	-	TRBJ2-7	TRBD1	CASSDGQVGTYEQYF	TGTGCCAGCAGCGACGGACAGGTTGGGACCTACGAGCAGTACTTC
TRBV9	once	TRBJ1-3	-	CASSVGQSNTIYF	TGTGCCAGCAGCGTAGGGCAGTCAAACACCATATATTTT
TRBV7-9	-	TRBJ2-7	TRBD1	CASSLSDRGPVHEQYF	TGTGCCAGCAGCTTAAGTGACAGGGGGCCGGTCCACGAGCAGTACTTC
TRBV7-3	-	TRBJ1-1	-	CASSSDRRNTEAFF	TGTGCCAGCAGCTCGGACAGACGGAACACTGAAGCTTTCTTT
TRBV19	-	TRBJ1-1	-	CASSIGSEGRLTEAFF	TGTGCCAGTAGTATAGGCTCGGAGGGGCGCCTCACTGAAGCTTTCTTT
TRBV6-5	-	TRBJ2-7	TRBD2	CASSPGGYSYEQYF	TGTGCCAGCAGTCCGGGAGGGTACTCCTACGAGCAGTACTTC
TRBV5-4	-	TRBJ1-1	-	CASSGDGPEAFF	TGTGCCAGCAGCGGGGACGGGCCTGAAGCTTTCTTT
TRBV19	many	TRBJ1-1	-	CASSIVAGNTEAFF	TGTGCCAGTAGTATAGTCGCGGGGAACACTGAAGCTTTCTTT
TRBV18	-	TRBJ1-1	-	CASSTLGGTEAFF	TGTGCCAGCTCTACCTTGGGGGGAACTGAAGCTTTCTTT
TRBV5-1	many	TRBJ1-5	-	CASSLDPGGNQPQHF	TGCGCCAGCAGCTTGGATCCGGGGGGTAATCAGCCCCAGCATTTT